This T cell receptor beta chain was recovered during a study of regulatory T cells in long-lasting Graves disease. Study-wide background: Persistence in Graves' disease denoted antithyroid drug use beyond 5 years alongside positive TSH receptor antibodies.

V gave up 5 bases and J gave up 3 bases, with 10 bases separating them. Per the germline V gene, CDR1 is MNHNS and CDR2 is SASEGT. This CDR3 spans 13 amino acids. This clonotype was detected many times. Indicated time point: persistent/refractory GD, antithyroid drugs over 5 years with positive TRAb. With RNA extracted from PBMCs as input, the TCR library was made. Building of the TCR beta libraries involved iRepertoire HTBI primers and Arm-PCR of CDR3 regions. TCRdb re-called the multiplex PCR reads with MiXCR, one entry per CDR3 protein. The sample yields 300,000 to 500,000 distinct CDR3 sequences, less than 25% seen once.

V is TRBV6-1 and J is TRBJ1-2; D is ambiguous. The material was peripheral blood mononuclear cells (PBMCs), obtained when the disease was refractory, from a patient treated with antithyroid drugs. The sequence derives from a female donor with Graves disease. This chain's CDR3 is CASSHLGDYGYTF. In DNA form, the CDR3 reads TGTGCCAGCAGTCACCTAGGCGACTATGGCTACACCTTC.